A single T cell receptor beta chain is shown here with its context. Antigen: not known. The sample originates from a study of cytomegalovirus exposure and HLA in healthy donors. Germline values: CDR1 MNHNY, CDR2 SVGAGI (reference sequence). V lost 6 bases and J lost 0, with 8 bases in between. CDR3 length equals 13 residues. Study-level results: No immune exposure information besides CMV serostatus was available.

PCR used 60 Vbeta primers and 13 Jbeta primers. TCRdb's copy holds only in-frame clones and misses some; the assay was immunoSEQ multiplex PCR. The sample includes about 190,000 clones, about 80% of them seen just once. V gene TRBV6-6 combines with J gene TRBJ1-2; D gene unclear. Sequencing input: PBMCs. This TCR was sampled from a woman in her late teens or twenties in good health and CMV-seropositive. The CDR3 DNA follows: TGTGCCAGCAGAACGATAGCTAACTATGGCTACACCTTC. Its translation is CASRTIANYGYTF.